This paragraph reports one TCR beta chain. Per the original methods: Counts of nucleated cells, estimated from reference gene primer amplification, were obtained. Assay: immunoSEQ multiplex PCR; the TCRdb copy retains only in-frame clones and omits some. That table furnishes V, J and clone size, whereas the DNA furnished D and trimming. The top ten clones hold 6.5% of a sample with 350,000 to 400,000 clones, roughly 89% of them seen once. The data stem from a study of blood T cell repertoires in COVID-19. The germline gives CDR1 MGHRA, CDR2 YSYEKL. This CDR3 has 18 residues. The V segment lost 5 bases and the J segment 2 bases; nucleotides outside the gene matches: 13.

The sequencing sample was made of peripheral blood. This receptor was identified in a young man with active or convalescent COVID-19. The chain links TRBV4-1 to TRBJ2-3; TRBD1 matches at 10 bases. The CDR3, as DNA: TGCGCCAGCAGCTTAGTTAATTATGGGACAGGGGACACAGATACGCAGTATTTT. Protein sequence: CASSLVNYGTGDTDTQYF.